Listed below are T cell receptor beta chains from one sample, sequenced in a study of vaccination and CD4 T cells after COVID-19. Their target antigens are unknown. TCRdb analysed the PCR reads with MiXCR anew, one entry per CDR3 protein. Of some 10,000 distinct CDR3 sequences listed, approximately 65% are singletons. The sample consisted of CD4+ T cells from blood, cultured in vitro, taken before SARS-CoV-2 vaccination. All receptors derive from a human donor who had recovered from COVID-19. Each CDR3 is given with its conserved first and last residue. A D gene is named only where the DNA matches it firmly. Clone size is shown for a subset of rows, as once, few, many or a class of expanded clone.

>TRBV27|TRBJ2-2|-|-
CASSQYGVSTGELFF
TGTGCCAGCAGTCAATACGGGGTGAGCACCGGGGAGCTGTTTTTT
>TRBV2|TRBJ1-2|-|TRBD1
CASSERGQGKGYGYTF
TGTGCCAGCAGTGAAAGGGGACAGGGAAAAGGCTATGGCTACACCTTC
>TRBV7-8|TRBJ1-5|-|TRBD1
CASSLSGQVGQPQHF
TGTGCCAGCAGCCTTAGCGGACAGGTGGGACAGCCCCAGCATTTT
>TRBV24-1|TRBJ2-7|-|TRBD1
CATSGFSGTGGWEQYF
TGTGCCACCAGTGGCTTCTCCGGGACAGGGGGCTGGGAGCAGTACTTC
>TRBV20-1|TRBJ1-5|-|-
CSASGTNNQPQHF
TGCAGTGCTAGCGGCACGAACAATCAGCCCCAGCATTTT
>TRBV20-1|TRBJ2-7|-|-
CSARTPFGLGSYEQYF
TGCAGTGCTAGGACCCCTTTTGGCCTGGGCTCCTACGAGCAGTACTTC
>TRBV20-1|TRBJ2-5|-|TRBD2
CSARLPGEGHGETQYF
TGCAGTGCTAGACTCCCCGGGGAGGGCCATGGAGAGACCCAGTACTTC
>TRBV20-1|TRBJ2-7|few|-
CSASGAGGQRIEQYF
TGCAGTGCTAGCGGGGCTGGGGGCCAGCGCATCGAGCAGTACTTC
>TRBV20-1|TRBJ2-3|few|TRBD2
CSARDLFRTSGRASTDTQYF
TGCAGTGCTAGAGATCTATTTAGGACTAGCGGGAGGGCTAGCACAGATACGCAGTATTTT
>TRBV6-2/TRBV6-3|TRBJ2-3|few|-
CASGRGTDTQYF
TGTGCCAGCGGACGGGGCACAGATACGCAGTATTTT
>TRBV7-9|TRBJ1-5|-|-
CASSETGNSNQPQHF
TGTGCCAGCAGTGAGACAGGAAATAGCAATCAGCCCCAGCATTTT
>TRBV18|TRBJ2-2|-|-
CASSPDYGGELFF
TGTGCCAGCTCGCCTGACTACGGCGGGGAGCTGTTTTTT
>TRBV6-2/TRBV6-3|TRBJ2-2|-|TRBD2
CATRLSGRNLGELFF
TGTGCCACCCGGCTTAGCGGGAGAAATCTCGGGGAGCTGTTTTTT
>TRBV20-1|TRBJ2-2|-|-
CSAKRGHPEVGELFF
TGCAGTGCCAAAAGAGGGCATCCAGAGGTTGGGGAGCTGTTTTTT
>TRBV6-1|TRBJ1-6|-|TRBD1
CASSGTGGFNSPLHF
TGTGCCAGCAGTGGGACAGGGGGATTTAATTCACCCCTCCACTTT
>TRBV19|TRBJ1-1|-|TRBD1
CASSMGRQGDTEAFF
TGTGCCAGTAGTATGGGGAGACAGGGCGACACTGAAGCTTTCTTT
>TRBV24-1|TRBJ2-5|-|TRBD2
CATSDSGTSGSQAQYF
TGTGCCACCAGTGATTCCGGGACTAGCGGGTCCCAAGCCCAGTACTTC
>TRBV28|TRBJ1-6|-|-
CASRTLGQFNSPLHF
TGTGCCAGCAGGACCCTTGGACAGTTTAATTCACCCCTCCACTTT
>TRBV5-4|TRBJ1-2|-|TRBD1
CASSVMGTGAYGYTF
TGTGCCAGCAGTGTGATGGGGACAGGTGCCTATGGCTACACCTTC
>TRBV5-4|TRBJ2-1|-|-
CASSLDAGSYNEQFF
TGTGCCAGCAGCTTGGATGCGGGCTCCTACAATGAGCAGTTCTTC
>TRBV6-2/TRBV6-3|TRBJ2-5|few|-
CASSRAPEVETQYF
TGTGCCAGCAGCCGTGCACCGGAGGTGGAGACCCAGTACTTC
>TRBV6-5|TRBJ2-1|-|TRBD2
CASSLTSGAYNEQFF
TGTGCCAGCAGTTTGACTAGCGGGGCCTACAATGAGCAGTTCTTC
>TRBV4-2|TRBJ2-5|-|TRBD1
CASSQKGPGQGGETQYF
TGTGCCAGCAGCCAAAAGGGCCCGGGACAGGGGGGAGAGACCCAGTACTTC
>TRBV6-5|TRBJ1-1|medium-sized|-
CASSYGHRVNTEAFF
TGTGCCAGCAGTTACGGGCACAGGGTGAACACTGAAGCTTTCTTT
>TRBV24-1|TRBJ2-3|-|-
CATSGHSATDTQYF
TGTGCCACCAGTGGGCATAGCGCCACAGATACGCAGTATTTT
>TRBV6-1|TRBJ1-2|once|-
CASSRGGDWGYTF
TGTGCCAGCAGTCGCGGGGGAGACTGGGGCTACACCTTC
>TRBV6-1|TRBJ1-5|few|-
CASTEGRFNQPQHF
TGTGCCAGCACCGAAGGACGGTTCAATCAGCCCCAGCATTTT
>TRBV20-1|TRBJ2-5|few|-
CSARGTAKETQYF
TGCAGTGCTAGAGGGACAGCAAAAGAGACCCAGTACTTC
>TRBV7-2|TRBJ2-1|-|-
CASSRTRDKHNEQFF
TGTGCCAGCAGCCGAACCCGGGACAAACACAATGAGCAGTTCTTC
>TRBV7-9|TRBJ1-2|-|-
CASSDGSLYGYTF
TGTGCCAGCAGCGACGGGTCTCTCTATGGCTACACCTTC
>TRBV6-5|TRBJ2-7|-|-
CASSYSSGGAYEQYF
TGTGCCAGCAGTTACTCTAGCGGAGGGGCCTACGAGCAGTACTTC
>TRBV24-1|TRBJ2-3|few|-
CATSDPTREDTQYF
TGTGCCACCAGTGACCCCACTAGGGAGGATACGCAGTATTTT
>TRBV24-1|TRBJ2-1|medium-sized|TRBD2
CATSDHGTSDSYNEQFF
TGTGCCACCAGTGATCACGGGACTAGCGACTCCTACAATGAGCAGTTCTTC
>TRBV9|TRBJ1-2|-|-
CASSLGRSGYGYTF
TGTGCCAGCAGCTTGGGACGGAGTGGCTATGGCTACACCTTC
>TRBV6-1|TRBJ2-5|-|-
CASTKVRSQETQYF
TGTGCCAGCACCAAGGTCAGAAGCCAAGAGACCCAGTACTTC
>TRBV28|TRBJ1-2|-|-
CASTKGQSYGYTF
TGTGCCAGCACGAAGGGGCAATCCTATGGCTACACCTTC
>TRBV18|TRBJ2-5|-|TRBD1
CASSDNRGETQYF
TGTGCCAGCTCAGACAACAGGGGAGAGACCCAGTACTTC
>TRBV7-3|TRBJ2-5|few|-
CASSSLSQETQYF
TGTGCCAGCAGCTCTTTATCGCAAGAGACCCAGTACTTC
>TRBV10-3|TRBJ2-3|few|-
CATSPSTDTQYF
TGTGCCACCTCGCCAAGCACAGATACGCAGTATTTT
>TRBV10-1|TRBJ2-2|few|-
CASSVIRVGELFF
TGCGCCAGCAGTGTAATAAGGGTCGGGGAGCTGTTTTTT
>TRBV20-1|TRBJ2-7|-|TRBD1
CSARDQSTGGSYEQYF
TGCAGTGCTAGAGATCAAAGCACAGGGGGGTCCTACGAGCAGTACTTC
>TRBV20-1|TRBJ2-7|-|-
CSAQPTAYEQYF
TGCAGTGCCCAACCGACAGCCTACGAGCAGTACTTC
>TRBV2|TRBJ2-3|few|TRBD1
CASRRDRGFADTQYF
TGTGCCAGCAGGAGGGACAGGGGATTCGCAGATACGCAGTATTTT
>TRBV6-1|TRBJ2-7|few|TRBD2
CASGTRHEQYF
TGTGCCAGCGGGACTAGGCACGAGCAGTACTTC
>TRBV20-1|TRBJ2-4|once|-
CSASHGTQLNIQYF
TGCAGTGCTAGCCACGGGACACAACTAAACATTCAGTACTTC
>TRBV20-1|TRBJ1-5|-|-
CSARGGAQQPQHF
TGCAGTGCCAGAGGCGGGGCCCAGCAGCCCCAGCATTTT
>TRBV11-1|TRBJ2-3|-|TRBD2
CASSPRLAGEDTQYF
TGTGCCAGCAGCCCCCGACTAGCGGGAGAAGATACGCAGTATTTT
>TRBV28|TRBJ1-1|few|-
CASTATVNTEAFF
TGTGCCAGCACCGCGACAGTGAACACTGAAGCTTTCTTT
>TRBV6-2/TRBV6-3|TRBJ2-7|-|TRBD2
CASSPRTSYEQYF
TGTGCCAGCAGCCCCCGGACTAGCTACGAGCAGTACTTC